One T cell receptor (beta chain) is described in this entry. Recruits, aged about 18 to 100 years, lived in some 25 US areas. The trim removed 1 base at V and 3 bases at J, leaving 5 bases unmatched. This CDR3 has 15 residues. In germline, CDR1 is SGHDN, CDR2 FVKESK. This sample stems from a study of blood T cell repertoires in COVID-19. Across the whole study: Specimens from acute and convalescent COVID-19 originated in the United States, Italy and Spain. The cDNA or gDNA used as material had been derived from T cells, B-cell-depleted T cells, or PBMCs.

Only in-frame clones appear in the TCRdb table, and some are missing; sequencing was by immunoSEQ multiplex PCR. Among about 330,000 clones listed, approximately 84% were seen once. Sequencing was carried out using PBMCs or T cells enriched from blood (not recorded which). The sequence came from a woman in her twenties or thirties who had recovered from COVID-19. The gene calls are TRBV14 and TRBJ2-7, with 8 bases lining up with TRBD2. CDR3 protein: CASSQVAGGRYEQYF. The CDR3 region has the DNA TGTGCCAGCAGCCAAGTGGCGGGGGGACGCTACGAGCAGTACTTC.